The 13 T cell receptor beta chains reported below all come from one sample, sequenced in a study of cytomegalovirus exposure and HLA in healthy donors. The method was immunoSEQ multiplex PCR; TCRdb's version includes in-frame clones alone and lacks a portion of them. Of about 190,000 clones in the sample, over 65% were seen once. The sample taken for sequencing was PBMCs. These receptors came from a young man in good health and CMV-seropositive.

This chain connects TRBV5-1 to TRBJ2-7, with 11 positions matching TRBD1. After removal of 0 bases from V and 3 bases from J, the junction contained 5 bases not matched to a gene. The CDR3 is 16 amino acids. Germline lookup yields CDR1 SGHRS and CDR2 YFSETQ. This CDR3 reads CASSLGTGGAVYEQYF. The CDR3 DNA reads as TGCGCCAGCAGCTTGGGGACAGGGGGCGCGGTCTACGAGCAGTACTTC.

This clone occurred once. V is TRBV20-1 and J is TRBJ2-1; D uncertain. The CDR3 covers 11 residues. V lost 5 bases and J 8 bases, leaving 10 bases between the germline ends. Germline loops: CDR1 DFQATT, CDR2 SNEGSKA (reference sequence). For the CDR3, the DNA is TGCAGTGCTGCTGCACGGGATGAGCAGTTCTTC. It specifies CSAAARDEQFF.

This clone was detected a few times. V is TRBV2 and J is TRBJ1-5; the D gene is possibly TRBD1 (5 bases). V gave up 6 bases and J gave up 4 bases, with 10 bases separating them. CDR3 length: 13 amino acids. Germline CDR1 and CDR2: SNHLY and FYNNEI. DNA of the CDR3: TGTGCCAGCAGCCCCCCAGGGAATCAGCCCCAGCATTTT. Residues: CASSPPGNQPQHF.

The chain employs TRBV11-2 and TRBJ2-2; D remains ambiguous. CDR3 size: 15 residues. V was clipped by 4 bases and J by 0 bases, with 9 bases between them. Germline V CDR1 and CDR2: SGHAT, FQNNGV. The CDR3 nucleotides are TGTGCCAGCAGCTGGCCGTACGCGAACACCGGGGAGCTGTTTTTT. Residues: CASSWPYANTGELFF.

The V call is TRBV13, the J call TRBJ2-7; perhaps TRBD2 as D (5 bases). The CDR3 spans 15 residues. V gave up 6 bases and J gave up 4 bases, with 19 bases separating them. Germline loops: CDR1 PRHDT, CDR2 FYEKMQ (reference sequence). CDR3 sequence (DNA): TGTGCCAGCAGTTCCCGGGGTTCCGCCTATTACGAGCAGTACTTC. Residues: CASSSRGSAYYEQYF. The full variable domain, completed using reference TRBV13 and TRBJ2-7, is AAGVIQSPRHLIKEKRETATLKCYPIPRHDTVYWYQQGPGQDPQFLISFYEKMQSDKGSIPDRFSAQQFSDYHSELNMSSLELGDSALYFCASSSRGSAYYEQYFGPGTRLTVT.

The V and J genes are TRBV6-5 and TRBJ2-7; 8 bases agree with TRBD2. Germline CDR1 is MNHEY and CDR2 is SVGAGI. The CDR3 is made up of 15 amino acids. The V segment lost 4 bases and the J segment 8 bases; nucleotides outside the gene matches: 13. In nucleotides, the CDR3 is TGTGCCAGCAGTTTCCTAGCGGGCCCACAGAGCAAGCAGTACTTC. This codes for CASSFLAGPQSKQYF.

The chain recombines TRBV18 with TRBJ2-1; TRBD2 agrees at 9 bases. The CDR3 runs 16 residues. V shed 4 bases and J 5 bases; nucleotides not matched to a gene: 9. Germline V lookup: CDR1 KGHSH, CDR2 LQKENI. CDR3 in DNA: TGTGCCAGCTCACGATTTGCTAGCGGGACCGACAATGAGCAGTTCTTC. This gives the protein CASSRFASGTDNEQFF.

This clone was recorded only once. The chain carries TRBV27 and TRBJ2-3; a possible D gene is TRBD2 (5 bases). V shed 1 base and J shed 4 bases, with 15 bases lying between them. The CDR3 runs 16 residues. From germline, CDR1 is MNHEY and CDR2 SMNVEV (reference sequence). Here the CDR3 reads CASSLLAGRRADTQYF. DNA of the CDR3: TGTGCCAGCAGTTTATTGGCCGGGCGGCGGGCAGATACGCAGTATTTT.

This chain links TRBV10-3 with TRBJ2-2; 11 bases are shared with TRBD2. This CDR3 region has 17 residues. The germline gives CDR1 ENHRY, CDR2 SYGVKD. Trimming at V came to 4 bases and at J to 7 bases, leaving 11 bases not matched to a gene. CDR3 coding DNA: TGTGCCATCAGTGGCCTACTAGCGGGAGTTTCCGGCGGGGAGCTGTTTTTT. Translated, it gives CAISGLLAGVSGGELFF.

This sequence joins TRBV7-6 and TRBJ2-1, with D perhaps matching TRBD1 (6 bases). V lost 5 bases to trimming and J lost 1 base, with 12 bases between them. The germline V gene has CDR1 SGHVS and CDR2 FNYEAQ. The CDR3 is 15 residues long. The CDR3, as DNA: TGTGCCAGCAGCCAGGGGATTAGTTCCTACAATGAGCAGTTCTTC. Translation gives CASSQGISSYNEQFF.

This sequence joins TRBV2 and TRBJ1-2; tentatively, D is TRBD1 (6 bases). The CDR3 runs 13 residues. The germline CDR1 and CDR2 sequences are SNHLY and FYNNEI. With 7 bases removed from V and 5 bases from J, the gap between germline ends came to 14 bases. CDR3 in amino acids: CASTQRQVYGYTF. CDR3 DNA: TGTGCCAGCACCCAGAGACAGGTGTATGGCTACACCTTC. The whole variable domain, filled in from reference TRBV2 and TRBJ1-2, reads EPEVTQTPSHQVTQMGQEVILRCVPISNHLYFYWYRQILGQKVEFLVSFYNNEISEKSEIFDDQFSVERPDGSNFTLKIRSTKLEDSAMYFCASTQRQVYGYTFGSGTRLTVV.

The gene calls are TRBV5-1 and TRBJ2-3, with 8 positions matching TRBD1. CDR1 SGHRS and CDR2 YFSETQ come from the germline V gene. This CDR3 is 14 amino acids long. V was clipped by 3 bases and J by 6 bases; unmatched bases: 6. DNA of the CDR3: TGCGCCAGCAGCTGGATGGACAGGGAGGATACGCAGTATTTT. Translated, it gives CASSWMDREDTQYF.

The chain recombines TRBV4-1 with TRBJ1-5; 7 positions agree with TRBD1. The V gene end was trimmed by 1 base and the J gene end by 2 bases; junction bases not matched to a gene: 2. The CDR3 covers 15 residues. Germline values: CDR1 MGHRA, CDR2 YSYEKL. This chain's CDR3 is CASSQGQGGNQPQHF. The CDR3 region has the DNA TGCGCCAGCAGCCAAGGACAGGGTGGCAATCAGCCCCAGCATTTT.